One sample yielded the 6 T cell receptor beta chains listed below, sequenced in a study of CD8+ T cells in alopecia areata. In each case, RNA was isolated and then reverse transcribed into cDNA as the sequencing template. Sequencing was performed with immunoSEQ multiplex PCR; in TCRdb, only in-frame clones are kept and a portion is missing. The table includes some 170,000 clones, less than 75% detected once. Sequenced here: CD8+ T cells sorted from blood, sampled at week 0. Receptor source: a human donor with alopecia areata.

For the CDR3, the DNA is TGTGCCAGCAGTCCCGCATGGAACACTGAAGCTTTCTTT. Translated, it gives CASSPAWNTEAFF. The V and J genes are TRBV6-5 and TRBJ1-1; D is unresolved. The CDR3 has 13 residues. Germline V gene lookup returns CDR1 MNHEY and CDR2 SVGAGI. V lost 5 bases, J lost 1 base, and 8 bases lay in between.

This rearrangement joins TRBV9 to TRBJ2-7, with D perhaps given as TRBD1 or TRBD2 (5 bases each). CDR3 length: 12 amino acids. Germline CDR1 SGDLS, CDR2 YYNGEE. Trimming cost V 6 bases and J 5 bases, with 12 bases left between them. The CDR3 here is CASKGRGNEQYF. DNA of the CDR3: TGTGCCAGCAAGGGTCGGGGCAACGAGCAGTACTTC.

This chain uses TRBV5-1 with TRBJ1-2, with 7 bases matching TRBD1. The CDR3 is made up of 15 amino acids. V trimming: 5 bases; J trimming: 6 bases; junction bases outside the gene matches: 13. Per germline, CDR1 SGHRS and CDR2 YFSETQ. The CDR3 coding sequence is TGCGCCAGCAGTCCCGACCTACAGGGGAGTGATGGCTACACCTTC. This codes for CASSPDLQGSDGYTF.

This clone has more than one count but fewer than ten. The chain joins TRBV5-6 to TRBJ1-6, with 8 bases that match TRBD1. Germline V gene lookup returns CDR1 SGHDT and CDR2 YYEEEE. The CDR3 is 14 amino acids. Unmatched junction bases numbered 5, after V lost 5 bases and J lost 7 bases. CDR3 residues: CASRGGQGNSPLHF. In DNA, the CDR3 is TGTGCCAGCAGGGGCGGACAGGGAAATTCACCCCTCCACTTT.

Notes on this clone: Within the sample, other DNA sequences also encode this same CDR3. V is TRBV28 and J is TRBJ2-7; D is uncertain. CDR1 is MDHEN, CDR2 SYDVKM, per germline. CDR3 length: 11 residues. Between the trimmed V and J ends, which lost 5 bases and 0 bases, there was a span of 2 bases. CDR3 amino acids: CASSSSYEQYF. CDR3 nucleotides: TGTGCCAGCAGTAGCTCCTACGAGCAGTACTTC.

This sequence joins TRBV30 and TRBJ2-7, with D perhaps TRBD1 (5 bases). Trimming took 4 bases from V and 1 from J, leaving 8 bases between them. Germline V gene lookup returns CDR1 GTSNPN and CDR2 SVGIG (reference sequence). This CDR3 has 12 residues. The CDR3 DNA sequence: TGTGCCTGGAAAGCAGGGTCCTACGAGCAGTACTTC. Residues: CAWKAGSYEQYF.